This T cell receptor beta chain was identified in a study of T cell responses to AZD1222 COVID-19 vaccine. Across the whole study: Second doses at about 4 or about 12 weeks were pooled.

General observations from the study: Spike regions recognized by vaccine-associated CD4 TCRs spanned the protein, led by 160-218 and 743-854. The study identified only five or six AZD1222 recipients as seropositive at baseline. White British ancestry dominated among donors, who included more females, and clonal diversity was possibly underestimated.

Regarding this clone: What it binds is unknown.

Germline V gene lookup returns CDR1 ENHRY and CDR2 SYGVKD. The CDR3 consists of 14 residues. Trimming removed 10 bases from V and 0 bases from J; junction bases left unmatched: 8. Using immunoSEQ multiplex PCR, the repertoire was profiled, and TCRdb retains in-frame clones only, with some absent. This table holds 80,000 to 100,000 clones, roughly 90% found once. J is TRBJ2-7 and V is TRBV10-3; 8 nucleotides line up with TRBD2. The clonotype was recovered from an adult in good health. Source: peripheral blood, taken on day 0 of AZD1222 vaccination. The CDR3 loop reads CASRTSGSSYEQYF. Here the CDR3 DNA reads TGTGCCAGCCGTACTAGCGGATCCTCCTACGAGCAGTACTTC.